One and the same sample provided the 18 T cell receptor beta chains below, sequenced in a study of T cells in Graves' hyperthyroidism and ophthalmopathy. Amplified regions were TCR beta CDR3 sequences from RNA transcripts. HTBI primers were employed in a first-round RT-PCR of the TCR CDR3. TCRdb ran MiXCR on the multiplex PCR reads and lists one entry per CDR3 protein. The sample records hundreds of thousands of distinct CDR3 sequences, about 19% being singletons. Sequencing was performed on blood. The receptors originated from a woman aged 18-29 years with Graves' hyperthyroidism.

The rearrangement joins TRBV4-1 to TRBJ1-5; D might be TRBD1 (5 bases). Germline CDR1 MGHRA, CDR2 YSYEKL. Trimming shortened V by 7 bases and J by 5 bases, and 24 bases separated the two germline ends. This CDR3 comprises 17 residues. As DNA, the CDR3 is TGCGCCAGCACCAAGGGAGCTGGGGGACCAACCTATCAGCCCCAGCATTTT. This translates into CASTKGAGGPTYQPQHF.

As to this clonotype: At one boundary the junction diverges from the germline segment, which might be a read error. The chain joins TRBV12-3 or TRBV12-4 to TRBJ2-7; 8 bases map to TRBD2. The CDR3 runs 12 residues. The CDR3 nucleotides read TGTGCCAACAGTCCAATAGCGGGGTCGCAGTACTTC. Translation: CANSPIAGSQYF.

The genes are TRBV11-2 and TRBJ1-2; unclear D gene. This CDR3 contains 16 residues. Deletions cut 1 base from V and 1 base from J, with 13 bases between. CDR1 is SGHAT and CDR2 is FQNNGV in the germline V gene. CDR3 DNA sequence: TGTGCCAGCAGCTTAGGGGTTTCCGAAATTAACTATGGCTACACCTTC. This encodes CASSLGVSEINYGYTF.

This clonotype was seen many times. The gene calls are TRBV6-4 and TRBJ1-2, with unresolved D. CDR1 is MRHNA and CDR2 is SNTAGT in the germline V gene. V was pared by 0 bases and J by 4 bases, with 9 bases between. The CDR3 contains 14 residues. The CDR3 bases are TGTGCCAGCAGTGACTCGTCGGAGTCCTATGGCTACACCTTC. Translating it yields CASSDSSESYGYTF.

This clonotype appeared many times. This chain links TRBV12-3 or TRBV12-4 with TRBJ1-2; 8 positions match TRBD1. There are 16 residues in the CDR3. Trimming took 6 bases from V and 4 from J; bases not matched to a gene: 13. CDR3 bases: TGTGCCAGCAGCCCGGGCCGGACAGGGATTCCCTATGGCTACACCTTC. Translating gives CASSPGRTGIPYGYTF.

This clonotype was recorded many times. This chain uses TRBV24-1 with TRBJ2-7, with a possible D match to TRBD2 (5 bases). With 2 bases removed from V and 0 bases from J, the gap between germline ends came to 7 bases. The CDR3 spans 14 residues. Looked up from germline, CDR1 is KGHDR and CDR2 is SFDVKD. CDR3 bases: TGTGCCACCAGTGATTCCCGGGACTCCTACGAGCAGTACTTC. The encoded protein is CATSDSRDSYEQYF.

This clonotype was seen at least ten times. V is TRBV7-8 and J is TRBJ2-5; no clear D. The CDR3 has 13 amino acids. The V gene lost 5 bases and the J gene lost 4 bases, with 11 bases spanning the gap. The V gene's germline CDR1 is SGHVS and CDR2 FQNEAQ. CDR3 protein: CASSPPQRETQYF. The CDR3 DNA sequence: TGTGCCAGCAGCCCCCCCCAAAGAGAGACCCAGTACTTC.

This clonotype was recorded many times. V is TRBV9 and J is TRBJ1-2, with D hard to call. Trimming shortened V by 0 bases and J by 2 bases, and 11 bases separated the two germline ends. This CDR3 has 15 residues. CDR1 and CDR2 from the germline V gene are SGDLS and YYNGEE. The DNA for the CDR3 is TGTGCCAGCAGCGTAGATGTGGGCGAGAACTATGGCTACACCTTC. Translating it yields CASSVDVGENYGYTF.

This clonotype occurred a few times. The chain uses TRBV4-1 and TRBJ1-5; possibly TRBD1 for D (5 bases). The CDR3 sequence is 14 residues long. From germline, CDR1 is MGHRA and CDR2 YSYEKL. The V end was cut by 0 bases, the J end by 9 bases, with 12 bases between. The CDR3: CASSQDMGGRPQHF. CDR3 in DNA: TGCGCCAGCAGCCAAGATATGGGGGGTAGGCCCCAGCATTTT.

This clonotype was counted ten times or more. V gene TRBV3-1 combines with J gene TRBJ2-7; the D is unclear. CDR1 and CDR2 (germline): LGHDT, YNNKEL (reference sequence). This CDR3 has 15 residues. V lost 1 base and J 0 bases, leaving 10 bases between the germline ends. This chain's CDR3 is CASSQGSLISYEQYF. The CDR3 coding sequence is TGTGCCAGCAGCCAAGGTAGCTTAATCTCCTACGAGCAGTACTTC.

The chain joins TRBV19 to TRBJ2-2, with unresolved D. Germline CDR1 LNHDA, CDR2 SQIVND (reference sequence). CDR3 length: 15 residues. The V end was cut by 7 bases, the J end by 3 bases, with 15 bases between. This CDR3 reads CASTPGRWDTGELFF. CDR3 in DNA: TGTGCCAGTACCCCCGGCAGGTGGGACACCGGGGAGCTGTTTTTT.

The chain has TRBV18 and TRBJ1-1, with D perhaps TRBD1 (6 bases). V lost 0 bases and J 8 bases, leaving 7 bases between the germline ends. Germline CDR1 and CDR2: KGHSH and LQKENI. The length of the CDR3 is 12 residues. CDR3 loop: CASSPPGQEAFF. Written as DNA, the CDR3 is TGTGCCAGCTCACCACCGGGACAAGAAGCTTTCTTT. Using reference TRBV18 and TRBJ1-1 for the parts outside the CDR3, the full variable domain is NAGVMQNPRHLVRRRGQEARLRCSPMKGHSHVYWYRQLPEEGLKFMVYLQKENIIDESGMPKERFSAEFPKEGPSILRIQQVVRGDSAAYFCASSPPGQEAFFGQGTRLTVV.

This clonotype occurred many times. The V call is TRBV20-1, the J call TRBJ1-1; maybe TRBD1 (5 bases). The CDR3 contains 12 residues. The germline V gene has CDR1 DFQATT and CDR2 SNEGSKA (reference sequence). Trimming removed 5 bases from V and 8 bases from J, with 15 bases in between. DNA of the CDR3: TGCAGTGCTGACGGAGGGGCGGTCGAAGCTTTCTTT. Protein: CSADGGAVEAFF.

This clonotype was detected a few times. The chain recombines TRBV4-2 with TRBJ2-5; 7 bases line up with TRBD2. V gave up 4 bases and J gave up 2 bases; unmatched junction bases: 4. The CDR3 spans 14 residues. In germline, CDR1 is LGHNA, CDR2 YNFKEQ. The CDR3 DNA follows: TGTGCCAGCAGCCCCCGGGGGGAACAAGAGACCCAGTACTTC. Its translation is CASSPRGEQETQYF.

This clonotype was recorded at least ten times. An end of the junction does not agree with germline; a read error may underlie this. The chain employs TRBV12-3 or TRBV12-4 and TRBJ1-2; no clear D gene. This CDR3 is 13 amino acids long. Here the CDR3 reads CASSHDPKYGYSF. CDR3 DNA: TGTGCCAGCAGTCACGACCCAAAGTATGGCTACAGCTTC.

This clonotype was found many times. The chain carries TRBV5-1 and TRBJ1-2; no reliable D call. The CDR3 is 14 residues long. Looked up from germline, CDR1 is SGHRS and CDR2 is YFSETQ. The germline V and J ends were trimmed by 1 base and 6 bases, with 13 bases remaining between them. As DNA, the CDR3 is TGCGCCAGCAGCTTGAATGAGGATTTCGATGGCTACACCTTC. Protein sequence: CASSLNEDFDGYTF.

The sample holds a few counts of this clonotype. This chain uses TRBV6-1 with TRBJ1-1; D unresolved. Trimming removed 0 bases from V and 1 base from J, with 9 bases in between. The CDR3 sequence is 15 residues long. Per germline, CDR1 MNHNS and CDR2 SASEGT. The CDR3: CASSEAVGGNTEAFF. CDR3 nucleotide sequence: TGTGCCAGCAGTGAAGCAGTAGGAGGGAACACTGAAGCTTTCTTT.

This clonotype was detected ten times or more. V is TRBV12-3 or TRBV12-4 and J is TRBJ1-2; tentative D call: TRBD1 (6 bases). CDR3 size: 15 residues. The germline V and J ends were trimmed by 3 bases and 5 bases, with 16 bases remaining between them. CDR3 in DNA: TGTGCCAGCAGTTTTGACCCCCAGGGGAGTTATGGCTACACCTTC. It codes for CASSFDPQGSYGYTF.